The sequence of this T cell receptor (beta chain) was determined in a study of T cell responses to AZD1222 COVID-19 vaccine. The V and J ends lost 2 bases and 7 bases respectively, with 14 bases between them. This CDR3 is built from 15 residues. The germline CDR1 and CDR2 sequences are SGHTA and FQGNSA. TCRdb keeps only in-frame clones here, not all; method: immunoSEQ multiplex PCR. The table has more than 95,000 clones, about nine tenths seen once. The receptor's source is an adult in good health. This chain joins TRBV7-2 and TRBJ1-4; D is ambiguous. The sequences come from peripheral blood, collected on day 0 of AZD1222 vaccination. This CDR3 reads CASSLLSQLGEKLFF. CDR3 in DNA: TGTGCCAGCAGCTTACTTTCTCAGCTTGGTGAAAAACTGTTTTTT.